This T cell receptor beta chain was observed in a study of cytomegalovirus exposure and HLA in healthy donors. The donors were part of the approximately 130-subject validation cohort, which stood apart from the 666-subject first cohort. Germline V gene lookup returns CDR1 KGHSH and CDR2 LQKENI. The CDR3 sequence is 14 residues long. The J segment lost 6 bases and the V segment lost 3 bases, leaving 5 bases of the junction unmatched. General observations from the study: With high specificity and sensitivity, the classifier reportedly diagnosed cytomegalovirus status. The study labeled fewer than 200 TCR beta chains cytomegalovirus-associated. Most sequenced TCRs were rare (though some public TCRs occurred in many donors).

In the case of this clone: Antigen specificity is unknown.

Sequencing was performed with immunoSEQ multiplex PCR; in TCRdb, only in-frame clones are kept and a portion is missing. The sample lists about 340,000 clones; about nine tenths were seen once. This chain links TRBV18 with TRBJ1-2; 9 nucleotides align to TRBD1. The clonotype originates from a woman in her late teens or twenties in good health and CMV-seronegative. Input material: PBMCs. CDR3 amino acids: CASSPGTGRHGYTF. The CDR3 nucleotides read TGTGCCAGCTCACCTGGGACAGGGCGGCATGGCTACACCTTC.